This T cell receptor (beta chain) was observed in a study of chemoradiotherapy in HPV16-positive cancers. Measured with immunoSEQ multiplex PCR; TCRdb has only the in-frame clones, and not every one. The sample holds roughly 13,000 clones, roughly 71% seen once. Between the trimmed V and J ends, which lost 3 bases and 2 bases, there was a span of 10 bases. CDR3 length: 13 residues. Germline V gives CDR1 SQVTM, CDR2 ANQGSEA. This chain connects TRBV29-1 to TRBJ1-2, with D tentatively TRBD1 (6 bases). The source of this sequence is a human donor with HPV-associated anogenital cancer. Sampling took place from a patient who underwent chemoradiotherapy. DNA of the CDR3: TGCAGCGTTGACTACGGACAGAACTATGGCTACACCTTC. This gives the protein CSVDYGQNYGYTF.